The sequence of this T cell receptor beta chain was determined in a study of regulatory T cells in long-lasting Graves disease. For TCR beta, libraries came from iRepertoire HTBI primers and Arm-PCR of CDR3 regions. TCRdb re-derived calls from the multiplex PCR reads in MiXCR, one entry per CDR3 protein. The sample contains 400,000 to 500,000 distinct CDR3 sequences, around 15% of which appear only once. Time point in this sample: newly diagnosed GD, antithyroid drugs for less than 3 months. TCR sequences were obtained from RNA taken from PBMCs. The germline V gene has CDR1 SQVTM and CDR2 ANQGSEA. J gave up 4 bases and V 1 base, and 12 bases lay outside the gene matches. CDR3 length: 16 residues. This clonotype was observed at least ten times. The same data also went into a second study, on T cells in Graves' hyperthyroidism and ophthalmopathy.

The TCR comes from a woman under 30 with Graves disease. The rearrangement joins TRBV29-1 to TRBJ2-7; 8 positions match TRBD2. The specimen was peripheral blood mononuclear cells (PBMCs), collected at new diagnosis, from a patient treated with antithyroid drugs. Here the CDR3 reads CSVEANSPGGSYEQYF. CDR3 nucleotides: TGCAGCGTTGAAGCCAATTCTCCGGGAGGGAGTTACGAGCAGTACTTC.